Listed below are T cell receptor beta chains from one sample, sequenced in a study of T cells in localized non-small cell lung cancer. Clones were sequenced by immunoSEQ multiplex PCR, and TCRdb holds only the in-frame ones, with some missing. This sample has 26,000 or so clones, with about 85% found just once. Sample: peripheral blood, taken before any cancer treatment. The receptors come from a female donor of 60 years or more with stage II squamous cell lung carcinoma. Both conserved end residues are part of each CDR3. Fields, in order: V gene, D gene, CDR3 length, clone size, J gene, CDR3 protein, CDR3 DNA. The D gene is left open where the match is weak. Clone size is shown for a subset of rows, as once, few, many or a class of expanded clone.

V: TRBV5-1
D: .
length: 13
size: .
J: TRBJ2-7
CDR3: CASSLARTYEQYF
DNA: TGCGCCAGCAGCTTGGCCAGGACCTACGAGCAGTACTTC

V: TRBV7-8
D: .
length: 15
size: .
J: TRBJ2-7
CDR3: CASSPPPEPSGEQYF
DNA: TGTGCCAGCAGCCCTCCCCCTGAGCCCTCAGGCGAGCAGTACTTC

V: TRBV5-1
D: .
length: 16
size: .
J: TRBJ2-2
CDR3: CASSWDTFRDTGELFF
DNA: TGCGCCAGCAGCTGGGACACCTTCAGGGACACCGGGGAGCTGTTTTTT

V: TRBV27
D: TRBD1
length: 15
size: .
J: TRBJ1-2
CDR3: CASSLQPGQGNGYTF
DNA: TGTGCCAGCAGCCTTCAACCCGGACAGGGGAATGGCTACACCTTC

V: TRBV30
D: .
length: 12
size: .
J: TRBJ1-2
CDR3: CAWSLTAYGYTF
DNA: TGTGCCTGGAGTCTGACAGCTTATGGCTACACCTTC

V: TRBV10-3
D: TRBD1
length: 14
size: .
J: TRBJ1-2
CDR3: CAISESTGAYGYTF
DNA: TGTGCCATCAGTGAGTCGACAGGGGCCTATGGCTACACCTTC

V: TRBV11-2
D: .
length: 16
size: .
J: TRBJ2-1
CDR3: CASSPAWDDSTDEQFF
DNA: TGTGCCAGCAGCCCAGCCTGGGACGACTCTACCGATGAGCAGTTCTTC

V: TRBV5-1
D: .
length: 15
size: .
J: TRBJ2-1
CDR3: CASSSGALSYNEQFF
DNA: TGCGCCAGCAGCTCTGGGGCACTCTCCTACAATGAGCAGTTCTTC

V: TRBV7-2
D: .
length: 17
size: .
J: TRBJ2-7
CDR3: CASSLTGGPLSSYEQYF
DNA: TGTGCCAGCAGCTTAACAGGCGGGCCTCTGAGCTCCTACGAGCAGTACTTC

V: TRBV4-1
D: .
length: 14
size: .
J: TRBJ1-1
CDR3: CASSQEGRSSQAFF
DNA: TGCGCCAGCAGCCAAGAGGGTCGCAGTTCTCAAGCTTTCTTT

V: TRBV6-5
D: .
length: 13
size: .
J: TRBJ1-1
CDR3: CASKTALNTEAFF
DNA: TGTGCCAGCAAGACAGCCCTGAACACTGAAGCTTTCTTT

V: TRBV28
D: .
length: 15
size: .
J: TRBJ1-4
CDR3: CASTFRTATNEKLFF
DNA: TGTGCCAGCACCTTCCGGACAGCCACTAATGAAAAACTGTTTTTT

V: TRBV25-1
D: .
length: 12
size: .
J: TRBJ1-2
CDR3: CASRGRSYGYTF
DNA: TGTGCCAGCAGAGGACGTTCCTATGGCTACACCTTC

V: TRBV28
D: .
length: 15
size: .
J: TRBJ2-7
CDR3: CASSSRVGRGYEQYF
DNA: TGTGCCAGCAGTTCCCGGGTGGGAAGAGGCTACGAGCAGTACTTC

V: TRBV9
D: TRBD1
length: 14
size: .
J: TRBJ1-3
CDR3: CASSVGDRGNTIYF
DNA: TGTGCCAGCAGCGTAGGGGACAGAGGAAACACCATATATTTT

V: TRBV5-6
D: .
length: 11
size: .
J: TRBJ2-1
CDR3: CASSFQGEQFF
DNA: TGTGCCAGCAGCTTCCAGGGTGAGCAGTTCTTC

V: TRBV6-5
D: .
length: 13
size: .
J: TRBJ1-2
CDR3: CASTPAGGYGYTF
DNA: TGTGCCAGCACCCCCGCGGGCGGCTATGGCTACACCTTC

V: TRBV6-6
D: TRBD1
length: 15
size: .
J: TRBJ1-2
CDR3: CASSYSGQGADGYTF
DNA: TGTGCCAGCAGTTACAGTGGACAGGGGGCCGATGGCTACACCTTC

V: TRBV5-1
D: TRBD2
length: 15
size: .
J: TRBJ2-5
CDR3: CASSTGAGAQETQYF
DNA: TGCGCCAGCAGCACCGGGGCGGGAGCACAAGAGACCCAGTACTTC

V: TRBV6-5
D: .
length: 14
size: .
J: TRBJ1-1
CDR3: CASSRLEMNTEAFF
DNA: TGTGCCAGCAGTAGGTTGGAGATGAACACTGAAGCTTTCTTT

V: TRBV7-3
D: .
length: 16
size: .
J: TRBJ1-2
CDR3: CASSPQGPASAGGYTF
DNA: TGTGCCAGCAGCCCGCAGGGACCCGCCTCGGCGGGCGGCTACACCTTC

V: TRBV18
D: .
length: 16
size: .
J: TRBJ1-3
CDR3: CASSPPGQLSGNTIYF
DNA: TGTGCCAGCTCACCACCGGGCCAGCTCTCTGGAAACACCATATATTTT

V: TRBV19
D: .
length: 15
size: .
J: TRBJ1-5
CDR3: CASSIGHRGNQPQHF
DNA: TGTGCCAGTAGTATAGGCCACCGCGGCAATCAGCCCCAGCATTTT

V: TRBV5-6
D: .
length: 14
size: .
J: TRBJ1-3
CDR3: CASSLRAGRNTIYF
DNA: TGTGCCAGCAGCTTGAGGGCAGGTCGAAACACCATATATTTT

V: TRBV6-5
D: TRBD2
length: 15
size: .
J: TRBJ2-7
CDR3: CASSRTSGIYYEQYF
DNA: TGTGCCAGCAGCAGGACTAGCGGGATCTACTACGAGCAGTACTTC

V: TRBV6-6
D: .
length: 13
size: .
J: TRBJ1-3
CDR3: CASSWTSPNTIYF
DNA: TGTGCCAGCAGCTGGACATCACCGAACACCATATATTTT

V: TRBV21-1
D: .
length: 16
size: .
J: TRBJ2-6
CDR3: CASSKGPGSGANVLTF
DNA: TGTGCCAGCAGCAAAGGGCCCGGCTCTGGGGCCAACGTCCTGACTTTC

V: TRBV19
D: .
length: 14
size: .
J: TRBJ1-5
CDR3: CASTDGYSNQPQHF
DNA: TGTGCCAGTACTGATGGTTATAGCAATCAGCCCCAGCATTTT

V: TRBV4-3
D: .
length: 17
size: once
J: TRBJ1-1
CDR3: CASSQDPMGGLVTEAFF
DNA: TGCGCCAGCAGCCAAGATCCAATGGGGGGGCTGGTCACTGAAGCTTTCTTT

V: TRBV5-6
D: .
length: 15
size: .
J: TRBJ2-1
CDR3: CASSLVKWQFYPQFF
DNA: TGTGCCAGCAGCTTGGTAAAGTGGCAGTTTTACCCCCAGTTCTTC

V: TRBV5-1
D: .
length: 16
size: .
J: TRBJ1-1
CDR3: CASSPLSGRRDTEALF
DNA: TGCGCCAGCAGCCCCCTTTCTGGGCGGCGGGACACTGAAGCTCTCTTT

V: TRBV5-1
D: .
length: 15
size: .
J: TRBJ1-4
CDR3: CASSWDGQGNEKLFF
DNA: TGCGCCAGCAGCTGGGATGGGCAGGGTAATGAAAAACTGTTTTTT

V: TRBV7-2
D: .
length: 14
size: .
J: TRBJ1-1
CDR3: CASSFETGNTEAFF
DNA: TGTGCCAGCAGCTTCGAGACGGGGAACACTGAAGCTTTCTTT

V: TRBV28
D: .
length: 14
size: .
J: TRBJ1-5
CDR3: CASRAGPSNQPQHF
DNA: TGTGCCAGCAGAGCCGGACCTAGCAATCAGCCCCAGCATTTT

V: TRBV11-2
D: TRBD2
length: 15
size: .
J: TRBJ2-1
CDR3: CASSSGLAGHNEQFF
DNA: TGTGCCAGCAGCTCGGGACTAGCGGGCCACAATGAGCAGTTCTTC

V: TRBV21-1
D: .
length: 14
size: .
J: TRBJ1-2
CDR3: CASTPGEGNYGYTF
DNA: TGTGCCAGCACCCCAGGAGAGGGGAACTATGGCTACACCTTC

V: TRBV6-5
D: TRBD1
length: 14
size: .
J: TRBJ1-1
CDR3: CASRRSTGHTEAFF
DNA: TGTGCCAGCAGACGCTCGACAGGGCACACTGAAGCTTTCTTT

V: TRBV19
D: .
length: 16
size: .
J: TRBJ2-2
CDR3: CASSIWGDGNTGELFF
DNA: TGTGCCAGTAGTATATGGGGTGACGGGAACACCGGGGAGCTGTTTTTT

V: TRBV7-6
D: .
length: 11
size: .
J: TRBJ2-3
CDR3: CASSKGDTQYF
DNA: TGTGCCAGCAGCAAAGGGGATACGCAGTATTTT

V: TRBV14
D: .
length: 15
size: .
J: TRBJ2-5
CDR3: CASSQRWQGKETQYF
DNA: TGTGCCAGCAGCCAAAGGTGGCAGGGTAAAGAGACCCAGTACTTC

V: TRBV29-1
D: .
length: 13
size: .
J: TRBJ1-1
CDR3: CSVAHGGATEAFF
DNA: TGCAGCGTTGCCCATGGGGGGGCCACTGAAGCTTTCTTT

V: TRBV2
D: .
length: 14
size: .
J: TRBJ2-5
CDR3: CASLAGPREETQYF
DNA: TGTGCCAGCCTCGCCGGACCTCGGGAAGAGACCCAGTACTTC

V: TRBV5-1
D: TRBD1
length: 16
size: .
J: TRBJ2-2
CDR3: CASSWEFGTGSGELFF
DNA: TGCGCCAGCAGCTGGGAGTTCGGGACAGGGTCCGGGGAGCTGTTTTTT

V: TRBV5-1
D: .
length: 14
size: .
J: TRBJ2-7
CDR3: CASRRGEHAYEQYF
DNA: TGCGCCAGCAGAAGAGGTGAGCATGCCTACGAGCAGTACTTC

V: TRBV7-2
D: .
length: 14
size: once
J: TRBJ2-1
CDR3: CASSSGLAPNEQFF
DNA: TGTGCCAGCAGCTCCGGGCTAGCGCCCAATGAGCAGTTCTTC

V: TRBV28
D: .
length: 15
size: .
J: TRBJ2-1
CDR3: CASSSAGSFYNEQFF
DNA: TGTGCCAGCAGCTCGGCGGGGAGTTTTTACAATGAGCAGTTCTTC

V: TRBV13
D: .
length: 14
size: .
J: TRBJ1-3
CDR3: CASSLQGMANTIYF
DNA: TGTGCCAGCAGCTTACAAGGGATGGCAAACACCATATATTTT

V: TRBV30
D: TRBD2
length: 15
size: .
J: TRBJ2-5
CDR3: CAWSVGLAGTETQYF
DNA: TGTGCCTGGAGTGTAGGGCTAGCGGGTACAGAGACCCAGTACTTC

V: TRBV7-9
D: .
length: 12
size: .
J: TRBJ1-1
CDR3: CASGQIVTEAFF
DNA: TGTGCCAGCGGACAGATAGTGACTGAAGCTTTCTTT

V: TRBV9
D: .
length: 16
size: .
J: TRBJ1-2
CDR3: CASSLNPGTFNYGYTF
DNA: TGTGCCAGCAGCCTCAATCCCGGGACATTCAACTATGGCTACACCTTC